This T cell receptor beta chain was sequenced in a study of blood T cells in healthy people across ages. The second PCR ran about 7 to 12 cycles with a sample-barcoded 5' primer and J-beta primers. TCRdb passed the 5' RACE reads through MiXCR, listing each CDR3 protein once. The sample consists of fewer than 700,000 distinct CDR3 sequences, under 55% of them appearing once. The V gene lost 1 base and the J gene lost 4 bases, with 13 bases spanning the gap. The CDR3 extends over 15 amino acids. Germline-derived CDR1 and CDR2 are MNHNS and SASEGT. This TCR was recovered from an elderly man in good health. The chain recombines TRBV6-1 with TRBJ1-1, with a possible D match to TRBD1 (6 bases). Material for sequencing was blood. In DNA form, the CDR3 reads TGTGCCAGCAGTGAAGTTGGGGGCTCCAGCACTGAAGCTTTCTTT. It translates to CASSEVGGSSTEAFF.